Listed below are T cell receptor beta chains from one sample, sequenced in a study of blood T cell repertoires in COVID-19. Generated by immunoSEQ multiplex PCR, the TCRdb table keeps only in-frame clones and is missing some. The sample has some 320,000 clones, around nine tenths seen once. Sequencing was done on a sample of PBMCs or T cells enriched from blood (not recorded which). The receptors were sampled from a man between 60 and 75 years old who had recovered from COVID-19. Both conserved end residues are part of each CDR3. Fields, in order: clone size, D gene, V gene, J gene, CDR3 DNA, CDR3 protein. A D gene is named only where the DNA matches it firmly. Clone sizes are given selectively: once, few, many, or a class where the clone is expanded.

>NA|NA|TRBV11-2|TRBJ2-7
TGTGCCAGCAGCTTAGGATTATGGCAGAATTACGAGCAGTACTTC
CASSLGLWQNYEQYF
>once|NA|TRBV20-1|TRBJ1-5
TGCAGTGCTAGAGGAGGGAGACCCGAGCATTTT
CSARGGRPEHF
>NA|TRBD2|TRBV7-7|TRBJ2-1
TGTGCTAGCAGCTTGACTAGCGGGAGGTTCAGCTCCTACAATGAGCAGTTCTTC
CASSLTSGRFSSYNEQFF
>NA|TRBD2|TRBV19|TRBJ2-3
TGTGCCAGTAGGACTAGCGGGAAGGGACTGGGAGATACGCAGTATTTT
CASRTSGKGLGDTQYF
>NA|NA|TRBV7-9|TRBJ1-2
TGTGCCAGCAGCTCGACACCTAACTATGGCTACACCTTC
CASSSTPNYGYTF
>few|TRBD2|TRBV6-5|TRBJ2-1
TGTGCCAGCAGTTACGACCTAGCGGGAGTCCGCAATGAGCAGTTCTTC
CASSYDLAGVRNEQFF
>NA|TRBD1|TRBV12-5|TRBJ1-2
TGTGCTAGTGGTTTATTATTTCCCCCGGGACAGGGGCTCTTCGGATGCTACACCTTC
CASGLLFPPGQGLFGCYTF
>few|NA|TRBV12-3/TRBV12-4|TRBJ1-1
TGTGCCAGCAGTTTATTGGCGGGGACGTTCTTT
CASSLLAGTFF
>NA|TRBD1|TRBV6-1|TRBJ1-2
TGTGCCAGCAGTGAATGGGACAGGGTGCCCTATGGCTACACCTTC
CASSEWDRVPYGYTF
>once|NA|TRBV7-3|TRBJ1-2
TGTGCCAGCAGCTTAACGGGGGGGCCCTATGGCTACACCTTC
CASSLTGGPYGYTF
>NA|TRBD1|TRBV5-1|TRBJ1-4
TGCGCCAGCAGCTTGGGGACAGGGCCTCCTAATGAAAAACTGTTTTTT
CASSLGTGPPNEKLFF
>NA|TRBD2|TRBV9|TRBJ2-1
TGTGCCAGCAGCTCCGGGGGGGTCTCCTACAATGAGCAGTTCTTC
CASSSGGVSYNEQFF
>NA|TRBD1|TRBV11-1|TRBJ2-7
TGTGCCAGCAGCTTAGCGGACAGGGGGCGCTACGAGCAGTACTTC
CASSLADRGRYEQYF
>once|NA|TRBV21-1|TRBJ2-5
TGTGCCAGCAGCTCGAACGGCAGGGGGCGAGAGACCCAGTACTTC
CASSSNGRGRETQYF
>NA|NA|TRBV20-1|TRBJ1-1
TGCAGTGCTAGTAACAGCAACACTGAAGCTTTCTTT
CSASNSNTEAFF
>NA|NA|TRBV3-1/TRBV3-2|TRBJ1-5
TGTGCCAGCAGCCAAGGCAATTTTCGGTCTAGCAATCAGCCCCAGCATTTT
CASSQGNFRSSNQPQHF
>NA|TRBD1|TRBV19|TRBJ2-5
TGTGCCAGTAGTATGGGGACAGGGCACCAAGAGACCCAGTACTTC
CASSMGTGHQETQYF
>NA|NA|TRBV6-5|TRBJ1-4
TGTGCCAGCAGAAAGGGGGCTAATGAAAAACTGTTTTTT
CASRKGANEKLFF
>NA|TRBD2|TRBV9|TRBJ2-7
TGTGCCAGCAGCGACCGACTAGCGGTCAGCTCCTACGAGCAGTACTTC
CASSDRLAVSSYEQYF
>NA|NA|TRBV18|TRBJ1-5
TGTGCCAGCTCACCAAACGGCGGGGGGGACCAGCCCCAGCATTTT
CASSPNGGGDQPQHF
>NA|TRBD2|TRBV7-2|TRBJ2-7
TGTGCCAGCAGCTTGGGACTATTTCTAACCGAGCAGTACTTC
CASSLGLFLTEQYF
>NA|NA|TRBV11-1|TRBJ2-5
TGTGCCAGCAGCTTAACAGGGGAGGTGACCCAGTACTTC
CASSLTGEVTQYF
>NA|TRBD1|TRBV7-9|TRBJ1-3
TGTGCCAGCAGCTTTGGGGACAGGGGGTCTAGAAACACCATATATTTT
CASSFGDRGSRNTIYF
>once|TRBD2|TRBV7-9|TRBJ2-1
TGTGCCAGCAGCTTTAGACAGATCGGCAGCGGGAGGGAGAATGAGCAGTTCTTC
CASSFRQIGSGRENEQFF
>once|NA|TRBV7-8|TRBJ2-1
TGTGCCAGCAGCGACCTCAGGGGACCCCACAATGAGCAGTTCTTC
CASSDLRGPHNEQFF
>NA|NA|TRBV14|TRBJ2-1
TGTGCCAGCAGCCAGACATTCAATAGCGATGAGCAGTTCTTC
CASSQTFNSDEQFF
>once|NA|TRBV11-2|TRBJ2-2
TGTGCCAGCAGCTTTACGAACACCGGGGAGCTGTTTTTT
CASSFTNTGELFF
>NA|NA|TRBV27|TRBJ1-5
TGTGCCAGCAGCCAGGGTTTCGGCCAGCCCCAGCATTTT
CASSQGFGQPQHF
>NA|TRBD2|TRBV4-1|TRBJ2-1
TGCGCCAGCAGCGCCGTCCCGGGACTAGCGGGCCCCTACAATGAGCAGTTCTTC
CASSAVPGLAGPYNEQFF
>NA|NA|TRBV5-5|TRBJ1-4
TGTGCCAGCAGCGGGGGGACCGTACTCAATGAAAAACTGTTTTTT
CASSGGTVLNEKLFF
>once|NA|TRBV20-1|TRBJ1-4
TGCAGTGCTAGTGACGGGGGGGCAACTAATGAAAAACTGTTTTTT
CSASDGGATNEKLFF
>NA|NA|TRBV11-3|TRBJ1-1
TGTGCCAGCAGCCTGGGGGGGAACACTGAAGCTTTCTTT
CASSLGGNTEAFF
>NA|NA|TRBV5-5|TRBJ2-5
TGTGCCAGCAGCGGGCTCGAGGGAGAGACCCAGTACTTC
CASSGLEGETQYF
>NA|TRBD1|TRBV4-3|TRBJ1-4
TGCGCCAGCAGCCAAGCCCCTACAGGGGCAACTAATGAAAAACTGTTTTTT
CASSQAPTGATNEKLFF
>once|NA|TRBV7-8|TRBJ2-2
TGTGCCAGCAGCTTTACAGAAGTTGGGTACGGGGAGCTGTTTTTT
CASSFTEVGYGELFF
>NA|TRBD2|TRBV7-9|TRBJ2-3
TGTGCCAGCAGCCCAAGACGGCGGGAGGCAGATACGCAGTATTTT
CASSPRRREADTQYF
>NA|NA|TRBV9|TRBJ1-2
TGTGCCAGCAGCGCGCTTCCCTCCAGTAACTATGGCTACACCTTC
CASSALPSSNYGYTF
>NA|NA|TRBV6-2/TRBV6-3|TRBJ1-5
TGTGCCAGCAGTCATAACAAAGTAATTCCCAATCAGCCCCAGCATTTT
CASSHNKVIPNQPQHF
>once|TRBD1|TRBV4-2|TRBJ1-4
TGTGCCAGCAGCCAGGAGGACAGGGACCCAACTAATGAAAAACTGTTTTTT
CASSQEDRDPTNEKLFF
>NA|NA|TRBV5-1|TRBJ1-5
TGCGCCAGCAGCTTGGATCCGGGGGTGAGCAATCAGCCCCAGCATTTT
CASSLDPGVSNQPQHF
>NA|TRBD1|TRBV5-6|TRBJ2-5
TGTGCCAGCAGCCGGACAGGTATACAAGAGACCCAGTACTTC
CASSRTGIQETQYF
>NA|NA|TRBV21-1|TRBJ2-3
TGTGCCAGCATAGAAACCTCGACAGGATTAGCGTCGGGCACAGATACGCAGTATTTT
CASIETSTGLASGTDTQYF
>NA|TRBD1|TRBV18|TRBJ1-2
TGTGCCAGCTCACCGGTTAGGACAGGGCCTAACTATGGCTACACCTTC
CASSPVRTGPNYGYTF
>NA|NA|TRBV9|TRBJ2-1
TGTGCCAGCAGCGAGACTCCCTCCTACAATGAGCAGTTCTTC
CASSETPSYNEQFF
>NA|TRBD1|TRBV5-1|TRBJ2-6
TGCGCCAGCAGCTTGGTGGCCAGGGGGAACTCTGGGGCCAACGTCCTGACTTTC
CASSLVARGNSGANVLTF
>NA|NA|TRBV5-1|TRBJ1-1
TGCGCCAGCAGCTTGGCGGTTGGTACTGAAGCTTTCTTT
CASSLAVGTEAFF
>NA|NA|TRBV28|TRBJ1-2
TGTGCCAGCAACCCCCGGGTCTTACTCGGCTACACCTTC
CASNPRVLLGYTF
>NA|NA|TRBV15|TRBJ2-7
TGTGCCACCAGCAGGACTACCGGTGGAGCCTACGAGCAGTACTTC
CATSRTTGGAYEQYF
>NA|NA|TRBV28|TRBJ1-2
TGTGCCAGCAGTCCCGAGACCGGAGGAGGCTACACCTTC
CASSPETGGGYTF
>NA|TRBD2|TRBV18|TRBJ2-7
TGTGCCAGCTCACGCGCCCGGACTAGCTCCGAGCAGTACTTC
CASSRARTSSEQYF
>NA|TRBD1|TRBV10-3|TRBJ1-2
TGTGCCATCAGTGAGTCTGGACAGGGGGCGAATGGCTACACCTTC
CAISESGQGANGYTF
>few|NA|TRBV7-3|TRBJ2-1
TGTGCCAGCAGCTTAATGTCTAGCATGAATGAGCAGTTCTTC
CASSLMSSMNEQFF
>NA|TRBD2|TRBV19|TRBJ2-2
TGTGCCAGTAGTGCCGATAGCGGGAGTGGCACCGGGGAGCTGTTTTTT
CASSADSGSGTGELFF
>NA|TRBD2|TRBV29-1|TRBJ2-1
TGCAGCGCTCTCCTCGGACTAGCGGGATACAATGAGCAGTTCTTC
CSALLGLAGYNEQFF